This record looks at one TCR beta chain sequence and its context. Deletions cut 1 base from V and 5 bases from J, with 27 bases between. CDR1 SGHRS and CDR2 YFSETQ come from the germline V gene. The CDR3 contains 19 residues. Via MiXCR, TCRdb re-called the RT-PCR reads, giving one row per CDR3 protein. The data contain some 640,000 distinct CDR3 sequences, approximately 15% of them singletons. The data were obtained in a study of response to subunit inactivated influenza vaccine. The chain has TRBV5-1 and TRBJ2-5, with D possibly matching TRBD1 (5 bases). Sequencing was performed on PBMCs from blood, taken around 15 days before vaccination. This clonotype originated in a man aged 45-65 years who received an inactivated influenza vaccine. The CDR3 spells CASSLSSLRRGQIDETQYF. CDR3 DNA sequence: TGCGCCAGCAGCTTGAGTTCTCTTAGGAGAGGACAAATCGACGAGACCCAGTACTTC.